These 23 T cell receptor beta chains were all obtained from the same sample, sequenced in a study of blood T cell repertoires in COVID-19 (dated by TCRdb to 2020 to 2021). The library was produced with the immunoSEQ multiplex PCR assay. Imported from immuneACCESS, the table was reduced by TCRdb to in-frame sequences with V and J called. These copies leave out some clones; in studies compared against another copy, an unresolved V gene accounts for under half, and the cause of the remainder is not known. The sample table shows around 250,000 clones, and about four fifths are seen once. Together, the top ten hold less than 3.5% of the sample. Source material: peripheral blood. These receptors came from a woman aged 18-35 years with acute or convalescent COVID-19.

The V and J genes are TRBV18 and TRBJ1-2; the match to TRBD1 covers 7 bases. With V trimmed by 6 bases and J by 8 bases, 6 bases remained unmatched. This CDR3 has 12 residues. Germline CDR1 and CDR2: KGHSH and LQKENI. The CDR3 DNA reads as TGTGCCAGCTCCCCCAGGGGGGAAGGCTACACCTTC. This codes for CASSPRGEGYTF.

CDR3 sequence (DNA): TGTGCCAGCACCTCAGCGGGAGGGCCTTCTTACGAGCAGTACTTC. This gives the protein CASTSAGGPSYEQYF. The chain employs TRBV7-2 and TRBJ2-7, with 10 positions matching TRBD2. The CDR3 length is 15 residues. V shed 7 bases, J shed 4 bases, and the junction held 10 bases outside the gene matches. Germline assignment: CDR1 SGHTA and CDR2 FQGNSA.

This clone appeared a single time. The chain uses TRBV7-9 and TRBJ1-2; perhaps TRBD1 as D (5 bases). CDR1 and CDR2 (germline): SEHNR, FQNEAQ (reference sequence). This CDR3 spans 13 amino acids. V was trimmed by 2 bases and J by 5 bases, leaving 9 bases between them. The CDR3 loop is CASSLTGQYGYTF. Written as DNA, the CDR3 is TGTGCCAGCAGCTTAACAGGCCAATATGGCTACACCTTC.

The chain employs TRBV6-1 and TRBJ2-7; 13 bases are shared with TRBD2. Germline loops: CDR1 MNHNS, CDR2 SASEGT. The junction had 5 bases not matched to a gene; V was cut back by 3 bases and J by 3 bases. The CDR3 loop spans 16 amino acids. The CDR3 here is CASSDQTSGRVYEQYF. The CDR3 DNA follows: TGTGCCAGCAGTGACCAAACTAGCGGGAGGGTCTACGAGCAGTACTTC.

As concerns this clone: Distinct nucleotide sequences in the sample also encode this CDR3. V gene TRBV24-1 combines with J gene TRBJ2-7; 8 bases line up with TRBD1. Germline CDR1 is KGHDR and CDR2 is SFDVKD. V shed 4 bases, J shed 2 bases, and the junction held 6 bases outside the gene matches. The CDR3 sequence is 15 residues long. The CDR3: CATSDPGQGTYEQYF. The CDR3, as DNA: TGTGCCACCAGTGACCCCGGACAGGGAACCTACGAGCAGTACTTC.

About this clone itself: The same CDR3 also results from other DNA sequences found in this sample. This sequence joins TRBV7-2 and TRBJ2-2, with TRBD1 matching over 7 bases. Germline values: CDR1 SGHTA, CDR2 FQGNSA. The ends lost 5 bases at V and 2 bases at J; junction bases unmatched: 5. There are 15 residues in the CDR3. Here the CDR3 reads CASSLGTANTGELFF. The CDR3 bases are TGTGCCAGCAGCCTGGGGACAGCAAACACCGGGGAGCTGTTTTTT.

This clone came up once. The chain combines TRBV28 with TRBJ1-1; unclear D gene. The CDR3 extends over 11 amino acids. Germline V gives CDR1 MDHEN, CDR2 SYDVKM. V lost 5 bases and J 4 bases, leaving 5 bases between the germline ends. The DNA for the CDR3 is TGTGCCAGCAGTCAGATCACTGAAGCTTTCTTT. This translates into CASSQITEAFF.

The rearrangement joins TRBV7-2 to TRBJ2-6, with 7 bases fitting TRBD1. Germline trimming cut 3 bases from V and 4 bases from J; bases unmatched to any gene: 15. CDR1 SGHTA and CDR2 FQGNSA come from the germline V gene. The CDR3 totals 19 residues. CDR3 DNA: TGTGCCAGCAGCTTCCAGCCCGGGACAGCCTCCTCCGGGGCCAACGTCCTGACTTTC. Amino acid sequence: CASSFQPGTASSGANVLTF.

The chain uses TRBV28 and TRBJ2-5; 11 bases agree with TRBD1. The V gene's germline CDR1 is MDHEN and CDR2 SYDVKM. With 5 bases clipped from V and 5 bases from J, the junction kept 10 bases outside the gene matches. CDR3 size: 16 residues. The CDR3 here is CASSRRDRGFVETQYF. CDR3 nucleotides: TGTGCCAGCAGTCGGAGGGACAGGGGGTTTGTGGAGACCCAGTACTTC.

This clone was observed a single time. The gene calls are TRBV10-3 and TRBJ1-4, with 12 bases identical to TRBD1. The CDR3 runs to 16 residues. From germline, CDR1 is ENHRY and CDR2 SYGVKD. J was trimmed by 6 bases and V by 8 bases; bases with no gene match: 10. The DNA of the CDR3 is TGTGCCATCCGACCGGGACAGGGGGCAATGGATGAAAAACTGTTTTTT. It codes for CAIRPGQGAMDEKLFF.

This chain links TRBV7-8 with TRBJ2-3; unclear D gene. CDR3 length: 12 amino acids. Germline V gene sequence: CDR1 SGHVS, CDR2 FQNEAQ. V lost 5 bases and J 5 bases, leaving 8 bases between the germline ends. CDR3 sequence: CASSPSVDTQYF. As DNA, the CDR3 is TGTGCCAGCAGCCCTTCGGTAGATACGCAGTATTTT.

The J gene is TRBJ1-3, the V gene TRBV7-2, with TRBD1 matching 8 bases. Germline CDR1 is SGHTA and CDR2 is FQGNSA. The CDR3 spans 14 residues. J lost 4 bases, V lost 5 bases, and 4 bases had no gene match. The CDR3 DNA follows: TGTGCCAGCAGCATCACAGGGGGAGGAAACACCATATATTTT. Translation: CASSITGGGNTIYF.

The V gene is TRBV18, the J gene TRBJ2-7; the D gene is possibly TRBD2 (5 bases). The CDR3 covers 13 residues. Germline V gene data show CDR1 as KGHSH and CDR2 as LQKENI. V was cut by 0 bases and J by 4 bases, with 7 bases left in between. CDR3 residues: CASSPPLGYEQYF. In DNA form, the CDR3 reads TGTGCCAGCTCACCACCACTAGGATACGAGCAGTACTTC.

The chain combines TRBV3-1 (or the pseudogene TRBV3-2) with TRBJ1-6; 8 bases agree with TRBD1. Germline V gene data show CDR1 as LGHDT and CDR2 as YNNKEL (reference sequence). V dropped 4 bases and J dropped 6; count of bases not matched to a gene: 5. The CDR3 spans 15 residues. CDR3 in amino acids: CASSPTDRGNSPLHF. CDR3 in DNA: TGTGCCAGCAGCCCCACCGACAGGGGTAATTCACCCCTCCACTTT.

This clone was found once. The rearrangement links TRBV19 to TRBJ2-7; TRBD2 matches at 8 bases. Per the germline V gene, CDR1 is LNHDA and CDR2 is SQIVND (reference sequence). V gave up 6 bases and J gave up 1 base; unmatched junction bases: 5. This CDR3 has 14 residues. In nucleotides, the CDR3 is TGTGCCAGTAGAAAGGGGACTAGTTCCTACGAGCAGTACTTC. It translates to CASRKGTSSYEQYF.

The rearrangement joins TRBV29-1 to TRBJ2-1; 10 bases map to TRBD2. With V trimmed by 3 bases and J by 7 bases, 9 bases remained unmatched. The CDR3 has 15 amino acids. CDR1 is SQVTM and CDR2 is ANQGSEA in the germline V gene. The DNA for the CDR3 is TGCAGCGTTGATGGTCTAGCGGGAGTTTGGAATGAGCAGTTCTTC. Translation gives CSVDGLAGVWNEQFF.

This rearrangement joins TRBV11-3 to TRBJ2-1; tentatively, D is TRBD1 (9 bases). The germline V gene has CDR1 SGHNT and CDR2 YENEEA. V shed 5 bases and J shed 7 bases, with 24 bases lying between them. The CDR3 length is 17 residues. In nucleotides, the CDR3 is TGTGCCAGCAGCGGACAGGGGCGGGGGGCCGGTACAAATGAGCAGTTCTTC. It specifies CASSGQGRGAGTNEQFF.

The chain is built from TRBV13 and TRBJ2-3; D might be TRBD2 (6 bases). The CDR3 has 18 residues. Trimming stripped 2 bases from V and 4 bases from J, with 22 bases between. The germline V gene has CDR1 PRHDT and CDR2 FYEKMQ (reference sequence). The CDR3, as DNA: TGTGCCAGCAGCTTATTAGCCTGGGCTAGCGAGGCACCAGATACGCAGTATTTT. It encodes CASSLLAWASEAPDTQYF.

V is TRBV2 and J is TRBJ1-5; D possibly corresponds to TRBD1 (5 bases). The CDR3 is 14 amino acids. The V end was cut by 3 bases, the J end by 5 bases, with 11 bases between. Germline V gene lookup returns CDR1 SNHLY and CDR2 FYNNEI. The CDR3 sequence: CASSEVTEDQPQHF. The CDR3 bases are TGTGCCAGCAGTGAGGTGACAGAAGATCAGCCCCAGCATTTT. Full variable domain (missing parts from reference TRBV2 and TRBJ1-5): EPEVTQTPSHQVTQMGQEVILRCVPISNHLYFYWYRQILGQKVEFLVSFYNNEISEKSEIFDDQFSVERPDGSNFTLKIRSTKLEDSAMYFCASSEVTEDQPQHFGDGTRLSIL.

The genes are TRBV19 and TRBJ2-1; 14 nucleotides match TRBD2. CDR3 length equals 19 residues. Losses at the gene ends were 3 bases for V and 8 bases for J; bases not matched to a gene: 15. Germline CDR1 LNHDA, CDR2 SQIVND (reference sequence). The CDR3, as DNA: TGTGCCAGTAGTATTAGATATTCGGGACTAGCGGGAGAGGAGGATGAGCAGTTCTTC. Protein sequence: CASSIRYSGLAGEEDEQFF.

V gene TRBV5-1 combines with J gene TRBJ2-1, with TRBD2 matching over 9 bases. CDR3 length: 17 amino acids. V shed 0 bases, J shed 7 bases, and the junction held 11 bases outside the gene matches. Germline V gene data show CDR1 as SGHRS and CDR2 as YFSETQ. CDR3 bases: TGCGCCAGCAGCTTGGCCGGTAGCGGGAGTGCAAGGAATGAGCAGTTCTTC. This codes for CASSLAGSGSARNEQFF.

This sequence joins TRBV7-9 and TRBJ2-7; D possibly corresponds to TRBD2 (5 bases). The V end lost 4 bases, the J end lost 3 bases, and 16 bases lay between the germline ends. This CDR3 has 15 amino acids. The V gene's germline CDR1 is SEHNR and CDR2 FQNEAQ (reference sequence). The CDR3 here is CASSSPPRDSYEQYF. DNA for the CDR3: TGTGCCAGCAGCTCCCCCCCTCGGGATAGCTACGAGCAGTACTTC.

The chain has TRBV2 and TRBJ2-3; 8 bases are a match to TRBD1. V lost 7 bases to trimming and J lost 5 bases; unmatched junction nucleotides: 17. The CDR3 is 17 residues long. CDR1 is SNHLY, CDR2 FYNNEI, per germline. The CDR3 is CASIGAQGALLGDTQYF. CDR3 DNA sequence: TGTGCCAGCATCGGAGCCCAGGGGGCGTTATTAGGAGATACGCAGTATTTT.